Detailed here is one T cell receptor (beta chain). Antigen unknown. Generated by immunoSEQ multiplex PCR, the TCRdb table keeps only in-frame clones and is missing some. The sample records fewer than 120,000 clones, 81% being singletons. This entry comes from a study of T cell responses to AZD1222 COVID-19 vaccine. Overall study: Pooled together were second doses at about 4 or about 12 weeks. Study-wide results and caveats: Spike-specific TCR breadth rose after two AZD1222 doses, and depth rose as well. Sampling that yielded the repertoires occurred only after the peak T cell response.

The CDR3 spans 16 residues. Per germline, CDR1 SNHLY and CDR2 FYNNEI. The V gene end was trimmed by 4 bases and the J gene end by 3 bases; junction bases not matched to a gene: 7. The J gene is TRBJ2-3, the V gene TRBV2; 10 bases line up with TRBD2. Sequencing used peripheral blood, obtained on day 0 of AZD1222 vaccination. The TCR comes from an adult in good health. CDR3 in DNA: TGTGCCAGCAGTGGGGGTAGCGGGGGGTTAACAGATACGCAGTATTTT. Residues: CASSGGSGGLTDTQYF.